This T cell receptor (beta chain) was recorded in a study of blood T cell repertoires in COVID-19. Across the study: Samples of COVID-19 (acute and convalescent) were obtained from the United States, Italy and Spain. PBMCs, B-cell-depleted T cells, or T cells provided the cDNA or gDNA that made up the material.

CDR3 length: 14 residues. The authors' processing: From reference gene primer amplification, estimates of nucleated cell counts were derived. Clones were read by immunoSEQ multiplex PCR, and TCRdb kept only the in-frame ones, dropping some. That table supplies the V and J calls and clone size; D and trimming were determined from the DNA. The table lists more than 85,000 clones, 81% of them singletons, with approximately 9% in the top ten. The sample taken for sequencing was peripheral blood. The V gene is TRBV7-5, the J gene TRBJ1-2. TRBV7-5 is deemed a pseudogene. This sequence originates from a woman in her 70s with acute or convalescent COVID-19. The CDR3 DNA follows: TGTGTCAGAAGCTTAGTTCGGGAACCTAGGGGCTACACCTTC. Protein product: CVRSLVREPRGYTF.